The 8 T cell receptor beta chains in this list originate from one sample, sequenced in a study of a mutant IDH1 vaccine in newly diagnosed glioma. Repertoires were generated with immunoSEQ multiplex PCR, while TCRdb's copy carries only in-frame clones and drops some. This sample has 30,000 to 35,000 clones, with more than 75% found just once. These TCRs' antigens remain unknown. Time point in this sample: week 47, end of study. It was 300 ug of mutant IDH1 20-mer peptide that made up each vaccine dose, given with topical imiquimod. Source: PBMCs, taken from a glioma patient whose treatment included an IDH1 peptide vaccine. The receptors originated from a woman in her 30s with glioma.

J is TRBJ2-5 and V is TRBV9; tentative D call: TRBD2 (5 bases). CDR3 size: 14 residues. V was shortened by 2 bases and J by 1 base, with 9 bases between the two germline ends. Germline V gene data show CDR1 as SGDLS and CDR2 as YYNGEE. CDR3 loop: CASSVAGIQETQYF. The CDR3 DNA reads TGTGCCAGCAGCGTTGCCGGGATCCAAGAGACCCAGTACTTC.

This chain uses TRBV5-1 with TRBJ2-7; D is ambiguous. Germline V gene lookup returns CDR1 SGHRS and CDR2 YFSETQ. V lost 1 base, J lost 4 bases, and 9 bases lay in between. The length of the CDR3 is 13 residues. The CDR3 reads CASSLYGDYEQYF. In nucleotides, the CDR3 is TGCGCCAGCAGCTTGTATGGGGATTACGAGCAGTACTTC.

The chain couples TRBV5-4 to TRBJ1-6; 8 nucleotides match TRBD1. Germline trimming cut 2 bases from V and 7 bases from J; bases unmatched to any gene: 8. CDR1 SGHNT and CDR2 YYREEE come from the germline V gene (reference sequence). The length of the CDR3 is 16 residues. CDR3 loop: CASSLGKDRGNSPLHF. CDR3 bases: TGTGCCAGCAGCTTAGGGAAAGACAGGGGAAATTCACCCCTCCACTTT.

This chain links TRBV2 with TRBJ2-5; 13 bases line up with TRBD2. Germline CDR1 and CDR2: SNHLY and FYNNEI. V dropped 6 bases and J dropped 6; count of bases not matched to a gene: 4. The length of the CDR3 is 14 residues. The CDR3 here is CASRTSGGAKTQYF. DNA of the CDR3: TGTGCCAGCAGAACTAGCGGGGGGGCGAAGACCCAGTACTTC.

The V gene is TRBV5-1, the J gene TRBJ1-2; tentatively, D is TRBD1 (6 bases). In germline, CDR1 is SGHRS, CDR2 YFSETQ. Trimming removed 1 base from V and 0 bases from J, with 16 bases in between. This CDR3 contains 17 residues. Here the CDR3 DNA reads TGCGCCAGCAGCTTGATTACCCAGGGGAAAACTAACTATGGCTACACCTTC. Translating gives CASSLITQGKTNYGYTF.

The rearrangement joins TRBV5-4 to TRBJ1-1; unclear D gene. The V end was cut by 1 base, the J end by 4 bases, with 11 bases between. Germline CDR1 reads SGHNT; CDR2 reads YYREEE (reference sequence). This CDR3 comprises 14 residues. The CDR3 reads CASSLKGAFTEAFF. The CDR3, as DNA: TGTGCCAGCAGCTTGAAGGGTGCCTTCACTGAAGCTTTCTTT.

The chain employs TRBV19 and TRBJ2-1; 7 nucleotides agree with TRBD2. Trimming at V came to 4 bases and at J to 2 bases, leaving 5 bases not matched to a gene. This CDR3 contains 15 residues. Germline assignment: CDR1 LNHDA and CDR2 SQIVND (reference sequence). CDR3 in amino acids: CASSTSGDPYNEQFF. The DNA for the CDR3 is TGTGCCAGTAGTACAAGCGGGGACCCCTACAATGAGCAGTTCTTC.

The chain couples TRBV5-4 to TRBJ2-5; D call uncertain. From germline, CDR1 is SGHNT and CDR2 YYREEE (reference sequence). This CDR3 contains 15 residues. The V end was cut by 0 bases, the J end by 3 bases, with 12 bases between. The DNA of the CDR3 is TGTGCCAGCAGCTTGGATCTCCGGGCAGAAGAGACCCAGTACTTC. Translating gives CASSLDLRAEETQYF.